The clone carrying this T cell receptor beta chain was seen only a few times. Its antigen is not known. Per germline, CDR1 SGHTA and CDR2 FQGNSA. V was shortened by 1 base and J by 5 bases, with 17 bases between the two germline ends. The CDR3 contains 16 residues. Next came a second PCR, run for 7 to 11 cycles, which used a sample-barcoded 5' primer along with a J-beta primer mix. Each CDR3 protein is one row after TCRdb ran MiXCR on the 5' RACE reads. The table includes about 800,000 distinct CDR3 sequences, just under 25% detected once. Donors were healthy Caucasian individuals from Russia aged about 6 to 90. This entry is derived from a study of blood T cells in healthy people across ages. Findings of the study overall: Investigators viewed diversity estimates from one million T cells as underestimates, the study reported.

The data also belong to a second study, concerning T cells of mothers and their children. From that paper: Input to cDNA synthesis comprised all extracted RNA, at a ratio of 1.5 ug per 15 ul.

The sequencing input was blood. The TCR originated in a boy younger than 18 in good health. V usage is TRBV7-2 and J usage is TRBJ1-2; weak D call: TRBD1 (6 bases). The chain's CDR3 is CASSLGRDIGAYGYTF. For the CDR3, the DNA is TGTGCCAGCAGCTTAGGGAGGGACATCGGGGCATATGGCTACACCTTC.